This is a list of T cell receptor beta chains from one sample in a study of T-cell reconstitution after alpha-beta-depleted transplantation in children. One entry per CDR3 protein results from TCRdb running MiXCR on the PCR reads. The sample carries roughly 500,000 distinct CDR3 sequences, 12% recorded once. The starting material was PBMCs from the stem cell graft donor, obtained from the stem cell graft. The receptors stem from a human donor who donated a stem cell graft to a child with combined immunodeficiency. The CDR3 runs from the conserved cysteine through the conserved F or W. A D gene is named only where the DNA matches it firmly. For some rows the clone size is stated as once, few or many, or as a class when expanded; others skip it.

d_gene: TRBD2; j_gene: TRBJ2-6; abundance: few; v_gene: TRBV4-3; CDR3nt: TGCGCCAGCAGCCAAGATGGGCTAGCGGGAGACTCTGGGGCCAACGTCCTGACTTTC; CDR3aa: CASSQDGLAGDSGANVLTF
d_gene: TRBD1; j_gene: TRBJ1-2; abundance: few; v_gene: TRBV5-1; CDR3nt: TGCGCCAGCGCCCGGGACAGTAACTATGGCTACACCTTC; CDR3aa: CASARDSNYGYTF
d_gene: TRBD1; j_gene: TRBJ1-2; abundance: few; v_gene: TRBV3-1; CDR3nt: TGTGCCAGCAGCCGACAGGGGGGCTATGGCTACACCTTC; CDR3aa: CASSRQGGYGYTF
d_gene: TRBD2; j_gene: TRBJ2-1; abundance: -; v_gene: TRBV20-1; CDR3nt: TGCAGTGCCCATGGGGGCGGGGGGGCAGGACTTTGGAATGAGCAGTTCTTC; CDR3aa: CSAHGGGGAGLWNEQFF
d_gene: -; j_gene: TRBJ1-1; abundance: few; v_gene: TRBV5-1; CDR3nt: TGCGCCAGCAGCTTGGGACAGCCGCCTACTGAAGCTTTCTTT; CDR3aa: CASSLGQPPTEAFF
d_gene: -; j_gene: TRBJ2-1; abundance: few; v_gene: TRBV6-1; CDR3nt: TGTGCCAGCAGTGAACGGGGGACAACATACAATGAGCAGTTCTTC; CDR3aa: CASSERGTTYNEQFF
d_gene: TRBD1; j_gene: TRBJ1-1; abundance: -; v_gene: TRBV12-3/TRBV12-4; CDR3nt: TGTGCCAGCAGTTTAGGGGGACAGGTTGGGGTCCCTGAAGCTTTCTTT; CDR3aa: CASSLGGQVGVPEAFF
d_gene: TRBD1; j_gene: TRBJ1-5; abundance: few; v_gene: TRBV20-1; CDR3nt: TGCAGTGCCAGGAGGGGACAGCTCAATCAGCCCCAGCATTTT; CDR3aa: CSARRGQLNQPQHF
d_gene: TRBD2; j_gene: TRBJ2-1; abundance: many; v_gene: TRBV9; CDR3nt: TGTGCCAGCAGCCTCCCGGGACTAGCGGGAGAGCGGGCCTACAATGAGCAGTTCTTC; CDR3aa: CASSLPGLAGERAYNEQFF
d_gene: -; j_gene: TRBJ2-3; abundance: -; v_gene: TRBV4-3; CDR3nt: TGCGCCAGCAGCCAAGATTTATTTAGCGGCACAGATACGCAGTATTTT; CDR3aa: CASSQDLFSGTDTQYF